This TCR beta chain was found in a study of draining lymph node invasion in breast cancer (dated by TCRdb to 2018 to 2020). Regarding the study in general: Nodal metastasis was diagnosed by histology and cytokeratin immunohistochemistry and confirmed by EpCAM/CD45 flow cytometry. A separate targeted assay used bulk TCR-beta CDR3 sequencing to compare sorted memory regulatory T cells with memory conventional CD4 T cells across breast cancer tissues. From each patient, matched non-invaded and tumor-invaded tumor-draining lymph nodes and the primary tumor were collected, and both Treg and Tconv subsets were profiled. In the separate targeted TCR sequencing, lymph nodes from a handful of patients were covered, and primary tumors were sequenced for three of those patients.

Library method: bulk RNA-seq. Sequencing instrument: Illumina HiSeq 2500. Per the source publication's procedure: For the separate targeted TCR-seq dataset, CDR3 sequences were extracted and quantified from raw reads using MiXCR version 2.1.5 with default parameters. TCR-beta clones in the separate targeted TCR-seq dataset were defined according to the combination of V gene, J gene and CDR3 sequence. The separate targeted TCR-seq dataset was filtered by first dropping clones with fewer than three counts and then keeping only the 90% most strongly expressed clones in each sample. In the separate targeted TCR-seq dataset, Treg-Tconv overlap was computed as shared clones divided by total Treg clones per tissue, times 100. TCRdb took the public reads, trimmed them with fastp at Q25, ran MiXCR for clone calling and kept in-frame beta chains. Identical CDR3 protein sequences are pooled into one entry, listed with their most common genes and DNA. The V and J calls follow TCRdb's processing rather than the paper's. This sample is represented by about 2,400 distinct CDR3 sequences; approximately 84% of them were singletons. Of the sample, about 1.4% is held by the ten largest clones.

For memory conventional CD4 T cells, the sort was based on CD4+ CD45RA- CD25- cells. Whether a tumor-draining lymph node counted as invaded or non-invaded depended on the presence or absence of metastatic tumor cells. Before staining and sorting, T cells were pre-enriched using a Miltenyi Pan T Cell isolation kit. Immunohistochemistry for estrogen receptor, progesterone receptor, HER2 and Ki-67 was used to characterize primary tumors. Fresh surgical tissue was processed within a few hours after surgery by being cut into small fragments. Tissue fragments were enzymatically digested with Liberase TL plus DNase for about 20 minutes and filtered through a 40-micrometer strainer. After DAPI live/dead staining, cells were sorted on a BD FACS Aria II at roughly 97-99% purity. The sorted cells were lysed in TCL buffer, and a Norgen Single Cell RNA purification kit, including DNase treatment, was used to purify the RNA.

Overall study results and their limits: The data could not determine whether Treg conversion took place in a particular organ or whether converted Tregs recirculated between nodes and tumor. The tumor top-100 clone tracking analysis could be carried out in only two patients. Roughly 13-25% of Treg TCRs were shared with Tconvs per tissue, interpreted as suggesting peripheral Treg induction. Some of the top 100 tumor clones were detected in invaded and non-invaded nodes, and this detection was taken to suggest recirculation between tumor and draining nodes. In the targeted TCR-seq data, Tregs appeared to be more clonally expanded than Tconvs in all tissues, and lower diversity was found for both subsets in tumor than in lymph nodes. TCRs shared between Treg and Tconv subsets were regarded as suggestive, but not proof, of a common clonal origin.

The CDR3 covers 11 residues, taking in both the cysteine and the phenylalanine. Solely the CDR3 DNA is kept, with 33 bases framed from the first base. The V and J ends are trimmed by 5 bases and 8 bases, leaving 9 bases between them. From a lookup of the germline V gene (reference sequence), CDR1 and CDR2 are LNHDA and SQIVND. A note on this clonotype: Its cognate antigen has yet to be identified. Qualities for individual bases were not recorded, and no much larger clone is one base off.

Specimen: sorted memory CD4+ effector T cells from a lymph node. The sample's cell subset or site label is to be understood as: CD45RA-negative sorted CD4+ T cells (memory Tconv or effector/memory Treg). The sequence was collected from a female donor with luminal breast cancer. The V gene is TRBV19 and the J gene is TRBJ1-1; no D gene call is confident. The CDR3 is CASSPGFEAFF. The DNA sequence is as follows: TGTGCCAGTAGTCCCGGGTTCGAAGCTTTCTTT.